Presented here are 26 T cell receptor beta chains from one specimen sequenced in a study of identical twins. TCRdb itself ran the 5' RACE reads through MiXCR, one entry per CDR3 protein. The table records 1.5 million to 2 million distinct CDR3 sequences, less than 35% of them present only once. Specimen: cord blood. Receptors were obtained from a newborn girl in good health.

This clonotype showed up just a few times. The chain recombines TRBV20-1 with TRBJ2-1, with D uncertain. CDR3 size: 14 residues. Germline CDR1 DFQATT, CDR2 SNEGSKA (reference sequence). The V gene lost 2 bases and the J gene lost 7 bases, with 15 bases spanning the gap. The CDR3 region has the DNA TGCAGTGCTAGAAGGTCTAGGGTTGAGAATGAGCAGTTCTTC. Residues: CSARRSRVENEQFF.

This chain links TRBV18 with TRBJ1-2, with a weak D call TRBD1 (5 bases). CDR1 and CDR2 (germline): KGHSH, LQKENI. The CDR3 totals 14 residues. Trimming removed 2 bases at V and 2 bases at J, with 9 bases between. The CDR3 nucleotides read TGTGCCAGCTCACCAAGTTGGGGGAACTATGGCTACACCTTC. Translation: CASSPSWGNYGYTF. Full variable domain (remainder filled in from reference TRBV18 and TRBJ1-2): NAGVMQNPRHLVRRRGQEARLRCSPMKGHSHVYWYRQLPEEGLKFMVYLQKENIIDESGMPKERFSAEFPKEGPSILRIQQVVRGDSAAYFCASSPSWGNYGYTFGSGTRLTVV.

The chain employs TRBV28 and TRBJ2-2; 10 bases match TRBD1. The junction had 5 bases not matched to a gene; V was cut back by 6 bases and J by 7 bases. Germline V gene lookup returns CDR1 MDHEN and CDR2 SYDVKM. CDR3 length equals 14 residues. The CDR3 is CASRTGGIIGELFF. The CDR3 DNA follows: TGTGCCAGCAGGACAGGGGGCATAATCGGGGAGCTGTTTTTT.

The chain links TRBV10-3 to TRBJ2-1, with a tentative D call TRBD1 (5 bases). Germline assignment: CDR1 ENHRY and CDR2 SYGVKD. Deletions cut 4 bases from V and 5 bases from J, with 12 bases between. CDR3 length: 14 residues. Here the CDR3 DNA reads TGTGCCATCAGTGGGCAGGGAAGCGACAATGAGCAGTTCTTC. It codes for CAISGQGSDNEQFF.

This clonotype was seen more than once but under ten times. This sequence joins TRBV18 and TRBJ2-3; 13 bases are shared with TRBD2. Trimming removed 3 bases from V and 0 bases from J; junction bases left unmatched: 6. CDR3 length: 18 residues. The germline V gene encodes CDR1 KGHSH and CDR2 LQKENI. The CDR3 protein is CASSPGLAGPTSTDTQYF. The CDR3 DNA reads TGTGCCAGCTCACCGGGACTAGCGGGACCTACTAGCACAGATACGCAGTATTTT.

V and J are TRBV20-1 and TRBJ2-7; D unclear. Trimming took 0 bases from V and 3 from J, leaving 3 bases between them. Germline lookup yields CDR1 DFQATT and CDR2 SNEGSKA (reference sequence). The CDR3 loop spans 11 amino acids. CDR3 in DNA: TGCAGTGCTAGAGAACACTACGAGCAGTACTTC. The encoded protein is CSAREHYEQYF.

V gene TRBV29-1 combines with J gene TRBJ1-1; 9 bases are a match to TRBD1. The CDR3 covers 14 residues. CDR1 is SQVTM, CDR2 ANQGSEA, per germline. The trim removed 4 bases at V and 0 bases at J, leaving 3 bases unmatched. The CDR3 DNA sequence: TGCAGCGTTGTGGGACAGGGTGTGAACACTGAAGCTTTCTTT. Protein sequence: CSVVGQGVNTEAFF.

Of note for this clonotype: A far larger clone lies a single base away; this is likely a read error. CDR3: CAGSLGLDTQYF. CDR3 coding DNA: TGTGCCGGCAGCTTAGGACTAGATACGCAGTATTTT. The chain links TRBV11-2 to TRBJ2-3; perhaps TRBD2 as D (5 bases). Germline CDR1 and CDR2: SGHAT and FQNNGV. The CDR3 has 12 residues.

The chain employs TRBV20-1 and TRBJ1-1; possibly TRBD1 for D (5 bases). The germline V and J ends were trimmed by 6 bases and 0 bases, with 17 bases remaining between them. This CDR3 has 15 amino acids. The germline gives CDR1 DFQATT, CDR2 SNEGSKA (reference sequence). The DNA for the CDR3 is TGCAGTGCGACTGTAGGAGGGGCGTTGAACACTGAAGCTTTCTTT. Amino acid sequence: CSATVGGALNTEAFF.

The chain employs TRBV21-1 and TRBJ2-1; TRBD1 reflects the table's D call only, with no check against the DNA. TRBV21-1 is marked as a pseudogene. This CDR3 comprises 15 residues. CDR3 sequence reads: CASSGRSRSGNEQFF. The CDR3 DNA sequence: TGTGCCAGCAGTGGACGAAGTAGATCGGGAAATGAGCAGTTCTTC.

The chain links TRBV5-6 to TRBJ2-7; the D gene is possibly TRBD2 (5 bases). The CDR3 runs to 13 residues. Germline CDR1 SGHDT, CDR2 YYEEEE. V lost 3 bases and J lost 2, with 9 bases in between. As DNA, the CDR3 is TGTGCCAGCAGCTGGACTTTTACCTACGAGCAGTACTTC. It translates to CASSWTFTYEQYF.

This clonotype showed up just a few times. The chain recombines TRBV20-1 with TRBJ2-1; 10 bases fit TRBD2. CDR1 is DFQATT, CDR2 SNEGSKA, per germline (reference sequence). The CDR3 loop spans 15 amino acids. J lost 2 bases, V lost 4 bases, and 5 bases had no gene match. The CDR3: CSAIPGTSAYNEQFF. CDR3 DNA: TGCAGTGCTATCCCCGGGACTAGCGCCTACAATGAGCAGTTCTTC.

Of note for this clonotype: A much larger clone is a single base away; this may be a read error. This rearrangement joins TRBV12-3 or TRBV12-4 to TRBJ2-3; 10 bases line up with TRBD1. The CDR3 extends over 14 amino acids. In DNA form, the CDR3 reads TGTGCCAGCAGTAGGAGACAGGGGGCAGATACGGAGTATTTT. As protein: CASSRRQGADTEYF.

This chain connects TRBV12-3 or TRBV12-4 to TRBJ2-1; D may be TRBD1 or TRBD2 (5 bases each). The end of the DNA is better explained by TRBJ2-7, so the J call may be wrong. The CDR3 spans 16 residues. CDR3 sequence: CASTSRGRFSYNEQYF. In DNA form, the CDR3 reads TGTGCCAGCACCTCGAGGGGCCGATTCTCCTACAATGAGCAGTACTTC.

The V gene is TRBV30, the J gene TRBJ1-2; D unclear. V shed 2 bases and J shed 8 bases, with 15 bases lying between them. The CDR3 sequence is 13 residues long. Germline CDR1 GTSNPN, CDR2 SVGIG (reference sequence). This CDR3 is CAWSLTLSRGYTF. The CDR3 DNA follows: TGTGCCTGGAGTCTCACTTTATCGAGGGGCTACACCTTC. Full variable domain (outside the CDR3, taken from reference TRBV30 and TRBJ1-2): SQTIHQWPATLVQPVGSPLSLECTVEGTSNPNLYWYRQAAGRGLQLLFYSVGIGQISSEVPQNLSASRPQDRQFILSSKKLLLSDSGFYLCAWSLTLSRGYTFGSGTRLTVV.

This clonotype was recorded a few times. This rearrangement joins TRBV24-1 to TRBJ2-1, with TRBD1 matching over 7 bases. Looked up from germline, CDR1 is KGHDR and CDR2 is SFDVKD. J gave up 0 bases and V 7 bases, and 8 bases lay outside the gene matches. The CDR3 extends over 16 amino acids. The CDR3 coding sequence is TGTGCCACCAGCCATTGGAGGACAGGCTCCTACAATGAGCAGTTCTTC. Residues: CATSHWRTGSYNEQFF.

The CDR3 bases are TGTGCCAGCAGATTGGAACTCAACCCGAGGGATACGCAGTATTTT. This gives the protein CASRLELNPRDTQYF. The chain combines TRBV7-8 with TRBJ2-3; D remains unclear. The CDR3 has 15 residues. V was clipped by 6 bases and J by 6 bases, with 19 bases between them. Germline values: CDR1 SGHVS, CDR2 FQNEAQ.

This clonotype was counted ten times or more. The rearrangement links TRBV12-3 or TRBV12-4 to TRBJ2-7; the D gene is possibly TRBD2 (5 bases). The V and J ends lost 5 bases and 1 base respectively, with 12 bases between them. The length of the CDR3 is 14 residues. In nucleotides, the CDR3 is TGTGCCAGCAGTCCCCACGGAGGATCCTACGAGCAGTACTTC. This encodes CASSPHGGSYEQYF.

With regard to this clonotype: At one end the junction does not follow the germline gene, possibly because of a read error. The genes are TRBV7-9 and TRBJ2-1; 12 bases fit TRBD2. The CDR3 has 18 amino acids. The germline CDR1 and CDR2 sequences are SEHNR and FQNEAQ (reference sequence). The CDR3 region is CASSPRASGGESYNERFF. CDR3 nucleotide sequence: TGTGCCAGCAGCCCCCGCGCTAGCGGGGGGGAGTCCTACAATGAGCGGTTCTTC.

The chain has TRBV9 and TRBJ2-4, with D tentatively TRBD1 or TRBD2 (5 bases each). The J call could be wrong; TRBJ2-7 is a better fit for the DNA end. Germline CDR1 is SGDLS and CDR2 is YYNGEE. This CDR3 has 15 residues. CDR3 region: CASSVDSGPLYEQYF. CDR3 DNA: TGTGCCAGCAGCGTAGACTCGGGACCCCTATACGAGCAGTACTTC.

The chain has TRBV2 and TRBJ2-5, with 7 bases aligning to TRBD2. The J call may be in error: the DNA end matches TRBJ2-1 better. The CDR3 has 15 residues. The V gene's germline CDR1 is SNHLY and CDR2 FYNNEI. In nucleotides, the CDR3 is TGTGCCAGCAGCTACCCGGGACTACAAAGAGAGACCCAGTTCTTC. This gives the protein CASSYPGLQRETQFF.

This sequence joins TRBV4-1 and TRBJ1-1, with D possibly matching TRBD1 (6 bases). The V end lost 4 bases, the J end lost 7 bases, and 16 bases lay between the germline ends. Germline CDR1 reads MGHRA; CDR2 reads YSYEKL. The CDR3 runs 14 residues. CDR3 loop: CASSRGGYRDEAFF. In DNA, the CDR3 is TGCGCCAGCAGCCGGGGAGGTTACAGGGATGAAGCTTTCTTT.

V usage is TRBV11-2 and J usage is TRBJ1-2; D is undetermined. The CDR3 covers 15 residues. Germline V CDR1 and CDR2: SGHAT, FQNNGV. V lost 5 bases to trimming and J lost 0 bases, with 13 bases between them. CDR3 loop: CASSILAGANYGYTF. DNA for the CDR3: TGTGCCAGCAGCATACTCGCCGGAGCTAACTATGGCTACACCTTC.

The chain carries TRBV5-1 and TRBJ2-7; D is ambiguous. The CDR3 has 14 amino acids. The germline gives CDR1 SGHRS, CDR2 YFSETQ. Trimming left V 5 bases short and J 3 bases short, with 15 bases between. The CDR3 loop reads CASSHGPDVYEQYF. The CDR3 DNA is TGCGCCAGCAGTCACGGTCCTGACGTCTACGAGCAGTACTTC.

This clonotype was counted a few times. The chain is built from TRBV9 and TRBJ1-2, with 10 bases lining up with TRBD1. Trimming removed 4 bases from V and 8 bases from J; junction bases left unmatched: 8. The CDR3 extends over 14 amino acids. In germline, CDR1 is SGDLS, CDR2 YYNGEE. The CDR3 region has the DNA TGTGCCAGCAGCCCCGGGACAGGGGCTAGGGGCTACACCTTC. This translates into CASSPGTGARGYTF.

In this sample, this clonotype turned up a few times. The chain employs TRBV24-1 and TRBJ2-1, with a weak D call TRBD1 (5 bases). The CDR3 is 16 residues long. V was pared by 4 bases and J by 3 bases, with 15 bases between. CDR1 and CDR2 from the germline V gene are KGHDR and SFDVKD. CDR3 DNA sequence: TGTGCCACCAGTGACAACATCGGACACAACTACAATGAGCAGTTCTTC. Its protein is CATSDNIGHNYNEQFF.